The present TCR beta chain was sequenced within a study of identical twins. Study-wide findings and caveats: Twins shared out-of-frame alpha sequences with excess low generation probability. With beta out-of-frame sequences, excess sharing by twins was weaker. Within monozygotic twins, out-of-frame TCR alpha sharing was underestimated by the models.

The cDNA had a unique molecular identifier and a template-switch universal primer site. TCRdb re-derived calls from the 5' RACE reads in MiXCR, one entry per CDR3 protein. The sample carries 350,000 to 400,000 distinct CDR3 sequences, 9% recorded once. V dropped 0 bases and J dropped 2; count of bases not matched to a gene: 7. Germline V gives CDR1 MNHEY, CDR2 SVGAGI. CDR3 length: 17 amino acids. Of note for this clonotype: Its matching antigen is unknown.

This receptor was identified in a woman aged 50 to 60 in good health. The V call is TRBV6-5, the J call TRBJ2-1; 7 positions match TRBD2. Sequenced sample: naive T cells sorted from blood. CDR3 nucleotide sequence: TGTGCCAGCAGTTACTCGTCAGCGCGGGAGACCTACAATGAGCAGTTCTTC. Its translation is CASSYSSARETYNEQFF.